This entry lists 10 T cell receptor beta chains sequenced from one sample in a study of tissue T cells after allogeneic stem cell transplantation. Profiling relied on immunoSEQ multiplex PCR, and the TCRdb table lists in-frame clones only, not all of them. Here the sample spans approximately 3,200 clones, 70% being singletons. The sequencing used tissue from the right colon, collected at autopsy. The source is a male donor at least 60 years old with lung cancer.

The CDR3 sequence is CASSLPRGGQPQHF. DNA of the CDR3: TGTGCCAGCAGTTTACCCAGGGGTGGGCAGCCCCAGCATTTT. The chain joins TRBV28 to TRBJ1-5; weak D call: TRBD1 (6 bases). The V and J ends lost 2 bases and 7 bases respectively, with 12 bases between them. This CDR3 spans 14 amino acids. Germline V gives CDR1 MDHEN, CDR2 SYDVKM.

This chain connects TRBV7-8 to TRBJ2-5, with 7 bases fitting TRBD2. V was pared by 5 bases and J by 7 bases, with 7 bases of the junction left unmatched. CDR3 length: 13 amino acids. Germline values: CDR1 SGHVS, CDR2 FQNEAQ. For the CDR3, the DNA is TGTGCCAGCAGCGGGGGGGGAGGAGGGACCCAGTACTTC. Its translation: CASSGGGGGTQYF.

This clone was counted a few times. The chain recombines TRBV7-9 with TRBJ2-2; D gene ambiguous. V was shortened by 3 bases and J by 0 bases, with 8 bases between the two germline ends. CDR1 SEHNR and CDR2 FQNEAQ come from the germline V gene (reference sequence). CDR3 length: 15 amino acids. CDR3 sequence (DNA): TGTGCCAGCAGCTTCCCATTGCCGAACACCGGGGAGCTGTTTTTT. It codes for CASSFPLPNTGELFF.

This clone was observed a few times. The chain joins TRBV4-3 to TRBJ2-2; maybe TRBD1 (6 bases). The germline gives CDR1 LGHNA, CDR2 YSLEER. The CDR3 extends over 16 amino acids. V gave up 3 bases and J gave up 1 base, with 12 bases separating them. Here the CDR3 reads CASSQGPGQNTGELFF. Here the CDR3 DNA reads TGCGCCAGCAGCCAGGGGCCGGGACAGAACACCGGGGAGCTGTTTTTT.

The CDR3 loop is CASSLKVNTEAFF. CDR3 sequence (DNA): TGTGCCAGCAGCTTAAAGGTGAACACTGAAGCTTTCTTT. V gene TRBV11-3 combines with J gene TRBJ1-1; no clear D. Trimming stripped 2 bases from V and 0 bases from J, with 4 bases between. CDR1 SGHNT and CDR2 YENEEA come from the germline V gene. CDR3 size: 13 residues.

The chain combines TRBV19 with TRBJ2-1; no clear D gene. This CDR3 has 13 amino acids. V lost 2 bases and J 4 bases, leaving 6 bases between the germline ends. The germline gives CDR1 LNHDA, CDR2 SQIVND (reference sequence). The CDR3 here is CASSIISYNEQFF. CDR3 nucleotide sequence: TGTGCCAGTAGTATAATCTCTTACAATGAGCAGTTCTTC.

CDR3: CASSLVSGQYEQYF. The DNA of the CDR3 is TGTGCCAGCAGCTTAGTGTCCGGACAGTACGAGCAGTACTTC. V is TRBV7-2 and J is TRBJ2-7; D is perhaps TRBD1 (6 bases). This CDR3 contains 14 residues. In germline, CDR1 is SGHTA, CDR2 FQGNSA. The V end was cut by 1 base, the J end by 4 bases, with 11 bases between.

The chain couples TRBV10-1 to TRBJ2-6; D call uncertain. The CDR3 covers 18 residues. The germline V gene has CDR1 WNHNN and CDR2 SYGVQD (reference sequence). V lost 0 bases, J lost 4 bases, and 16 bases lay in between. CDR3 in amino acids: CASSESFGLPLGANVLTF. CDR3 DNA sequence: TGCGCCAGCAGTGAGTCGTTCGGATTACCCCTGGGGGCCAACGTCCTGACTTTC.

This clone was seen just once. The chain has TRBV6-5 and TRBJ2-1; D might be TRBD1 or TRBD2, each matching 5 bases. V shed 5 bases and J shed 3 bases, with 14 bases lying between them. This CDR3 is built from 15 residues. Germline lookup yields CDR1 MNHEY and CDR2 SVGAGI. CDR3 sequence: CASSHDQGDYNEQFF. Written as DNA, the CDR3 is TGTGCCAGCAGTCATGATCAGGGAGACTACAATGAGCAGTTCTTC.

CDR3 region: CASSRTGTSVEQYF. CDR3 DNA: TGTGCCAGCAGCCGAACGGGGACTAGCGTTGAGCAGTACTTC. The genes are TRBV6-5 and TRBJ2-7; 10 nucleotides line up with TRBD2. CDR3 length: 14 residues. The ends lost 6 bases at V and 7 bases at J; junction bases unmatched: 9. The germline gives CDR1 MNHEY, CDR2 SVGAGI.